This T cell receptor beta chain derives from a study of cytomegalovirus exposure and HLA in healthy donors. Germline CDR1 reads MNHNS; CDR2 reads SASEGT. V lost 6 bases and J lost 4, with 10 bases in between. This CDR3 region has 12 residues. Notes on the study in general: Overall, roughly 150 TCR beta chains were annotated as cytomegalovirus-associated.

A word on this clone: Its antigen is as yet unknown.

13 Jbeta primers and 60 Vbeta primers were used for the PCR. Source study methods: Per a later analysis, the number of unique TCR beta chains was some 82 million, of which around 10 million were shared. Sequenced by immunoSEQ multiplex PCR; TCRdb stores in-frame clones only, minus some. That table gives V, J and clone size, and the DNA gave D and trimming. The profile shows roughly 100,000 clones, roughly three quarters of them singletons. Sequencing was done on a sample of PBMCs. The chain carries TRBV6-1 and TRBJ2-7, with TRBD2 as a possible D gene (6 bases). The clonotype was recovered from a female donor in good health and CMV-seronegative. CDR3 sequence: CASSQTSYEQYF. In DNA, the CDR3 is TGTGCCAGCAGCCAGACTAGTTACGAGCAGTACTTC.